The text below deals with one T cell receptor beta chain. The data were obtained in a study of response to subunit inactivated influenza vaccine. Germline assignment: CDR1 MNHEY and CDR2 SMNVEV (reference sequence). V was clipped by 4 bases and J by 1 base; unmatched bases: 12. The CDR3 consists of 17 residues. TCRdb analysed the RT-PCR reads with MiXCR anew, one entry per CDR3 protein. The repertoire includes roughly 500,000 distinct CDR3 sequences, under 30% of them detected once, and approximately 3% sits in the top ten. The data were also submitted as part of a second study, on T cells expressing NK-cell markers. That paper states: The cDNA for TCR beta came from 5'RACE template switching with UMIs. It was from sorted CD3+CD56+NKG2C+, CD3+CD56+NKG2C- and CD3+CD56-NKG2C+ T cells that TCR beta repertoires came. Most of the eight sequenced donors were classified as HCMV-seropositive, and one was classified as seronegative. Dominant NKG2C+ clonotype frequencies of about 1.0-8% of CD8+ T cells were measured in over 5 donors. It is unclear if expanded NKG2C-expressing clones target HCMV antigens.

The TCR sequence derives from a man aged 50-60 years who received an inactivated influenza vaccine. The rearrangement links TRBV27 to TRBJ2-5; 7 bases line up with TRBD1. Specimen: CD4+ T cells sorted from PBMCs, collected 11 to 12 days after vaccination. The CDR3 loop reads CASSSAPKTGLQETQYF. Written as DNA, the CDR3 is TGTGCCAGCAGTTCCGCCCCGAAGACAGGGCTCCAAGAGACCCAGTACTTC.